Sequencing of this TCR beta chain was carried out in a study of T cells expressing NK-cell markers. Findings and caveats of the study: In a handful of donors, dominant CD3+CD56+NKG2C+ clones formed roughly 1.0-7.5% of CD8+ cells.

TCRdb processed the 5' RACE reads again and assigns one entry to each CDR3 protein, with no DNA. The sample holds under 500,000 distinct CDR3 sequences. As concerns this clonotype: The antigen is undetermined.

This TCR was recovered from a woman between 18 and 70 years old in good health. What was sequenced was blood T cells: a sorted CD56 or NKG2C T cell subset, CD4+ or CD8+ T cells, or bulk PBMC T cells (not recorded which).

The CDR3: CASSRGQRYNEQFF. The chain combines TRBV6-1 with TRBJ2-1; there is no DNA to check the TCRdb D call of TRBD1. Germline V gene sequence: CDR1 MNHNS, CDR2 SASEGT. CDR3 length: 14 residues.